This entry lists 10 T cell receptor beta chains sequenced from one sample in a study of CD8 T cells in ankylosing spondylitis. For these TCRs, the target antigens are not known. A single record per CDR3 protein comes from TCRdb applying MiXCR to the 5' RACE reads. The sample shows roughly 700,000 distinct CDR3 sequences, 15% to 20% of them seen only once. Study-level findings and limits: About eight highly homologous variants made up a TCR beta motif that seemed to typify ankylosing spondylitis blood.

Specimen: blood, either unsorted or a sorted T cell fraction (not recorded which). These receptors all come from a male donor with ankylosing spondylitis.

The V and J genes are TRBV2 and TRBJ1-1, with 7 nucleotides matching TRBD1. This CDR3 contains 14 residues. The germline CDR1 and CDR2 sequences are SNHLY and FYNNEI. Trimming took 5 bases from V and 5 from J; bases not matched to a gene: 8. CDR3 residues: CASSRQGGRTEAFF. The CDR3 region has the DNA TGTGCCAGCAGTCGACAGGGCGGGAGGACTGAAGCTTTCTTT. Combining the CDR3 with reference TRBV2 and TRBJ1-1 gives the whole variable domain EPEVTQTPSHQVTQMGQEVILRCVPISNHLYFYWYRQILGQKVEFLVSFYNNEISEKSEIFDDQFSVERPDGSNFTLKIRSTKLEDSAMYFCASSRQGGRTEAFFGQGTRLTVV.

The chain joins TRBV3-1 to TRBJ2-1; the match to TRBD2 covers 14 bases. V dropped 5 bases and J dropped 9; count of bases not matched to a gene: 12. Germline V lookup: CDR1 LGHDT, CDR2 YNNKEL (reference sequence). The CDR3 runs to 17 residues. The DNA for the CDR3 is TGTGCCAGCAGCGAGCCTGGGGGACTAGCGGGAGAAGGTGAGCAGTTCTTC. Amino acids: CASSEPGGLAGEGEQFF.

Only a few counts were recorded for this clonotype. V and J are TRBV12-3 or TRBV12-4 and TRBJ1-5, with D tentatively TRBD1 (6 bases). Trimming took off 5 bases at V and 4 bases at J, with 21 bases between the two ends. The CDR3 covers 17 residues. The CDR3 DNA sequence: TGTGCCAGCAGTCTCAGGACCGGGACATTTAAGAATCAGCCCCAGCATTTT. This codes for CASSLRTGTFKNQPQHF.

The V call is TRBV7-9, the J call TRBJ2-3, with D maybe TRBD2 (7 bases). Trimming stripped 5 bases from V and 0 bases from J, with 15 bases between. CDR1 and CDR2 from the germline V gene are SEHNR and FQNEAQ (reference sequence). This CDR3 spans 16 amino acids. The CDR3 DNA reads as TGTGCCAGCAGCCCCGGGGGGCGAACTAGCACAGATACGCAGTATTTT. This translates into CASSPGGRTSTDTQYF.

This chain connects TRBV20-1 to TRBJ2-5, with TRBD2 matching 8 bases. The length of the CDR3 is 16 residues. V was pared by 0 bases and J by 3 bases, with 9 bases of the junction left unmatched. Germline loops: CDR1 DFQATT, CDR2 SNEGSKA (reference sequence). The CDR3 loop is CSARDLSRGAKETQYF. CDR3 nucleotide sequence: TGCAGTGCTAGAGATCTCTCGCGGGGGGCCAAAGAGACCCAGTACTTC.

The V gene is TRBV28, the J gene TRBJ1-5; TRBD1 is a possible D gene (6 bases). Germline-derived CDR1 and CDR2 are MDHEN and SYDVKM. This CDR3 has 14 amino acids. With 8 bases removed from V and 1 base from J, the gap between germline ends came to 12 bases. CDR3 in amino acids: CASCEGGSNQPQHF. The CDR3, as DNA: TGTGCCAGCTGCGAAGGGGGGAGCAATCAGCCCCAGCATTTT.

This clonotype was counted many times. The CDR3 bases are TGTGCCAGCAGTGTGGCTGGGGAGCTGTTTTTT. Protein: CASSVAGELFF. The chain carries TRBV9 and TRBJ2-2; unclear D gene. Germline CDR1 reads SGDLS; CDR2 reads YYNGEE. This CDR3 is 11 amino acids long. V was trimmed by 5 bases and J by 8 bases, leaving 7 bases between them.

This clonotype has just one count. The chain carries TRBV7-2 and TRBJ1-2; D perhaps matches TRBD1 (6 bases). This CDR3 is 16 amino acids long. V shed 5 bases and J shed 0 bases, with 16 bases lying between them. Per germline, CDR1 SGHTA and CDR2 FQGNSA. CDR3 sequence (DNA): TGTGCCAGCAGCCCCAGGGGAGAACTTTCTAACTATGGCTACACCTTC. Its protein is CASSPRGELSNYGYTF.

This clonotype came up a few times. The CDR3 coding sequence is TGCAGCGTTGTCAACAGGGGCCCCCTGGAGCAGTACTTC. Translation gives CSVVNRGPLEQYF. This chain uses TRBV29-1 with TRBJ2-7, with TRBD1 identical over 7 bases. Germline V lookup: CDR1 SQVTM, CDR2 ANQGSEA. The CDR3 length is 13 residues. V gave up 4 bases and J gave up 7 bases; unmatched junction bases: 10.

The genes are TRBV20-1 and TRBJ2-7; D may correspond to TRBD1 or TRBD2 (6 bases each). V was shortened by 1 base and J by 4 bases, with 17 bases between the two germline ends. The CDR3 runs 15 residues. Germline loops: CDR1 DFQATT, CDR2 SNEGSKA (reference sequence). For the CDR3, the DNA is TGCAGTGCTAGAGTCCCGGACAGCGGGCTATACGAGCAGTACTTC. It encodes CSARVPDSGLYEQYF.